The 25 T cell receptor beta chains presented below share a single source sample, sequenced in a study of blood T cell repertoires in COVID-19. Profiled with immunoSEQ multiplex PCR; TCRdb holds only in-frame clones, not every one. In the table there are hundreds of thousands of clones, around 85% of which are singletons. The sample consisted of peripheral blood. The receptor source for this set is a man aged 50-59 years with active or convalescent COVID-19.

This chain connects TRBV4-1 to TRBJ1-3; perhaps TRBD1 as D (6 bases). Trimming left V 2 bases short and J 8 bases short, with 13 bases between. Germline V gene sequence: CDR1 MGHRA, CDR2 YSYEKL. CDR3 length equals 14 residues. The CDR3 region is CASSQRDTSYTIYF. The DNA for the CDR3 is TGCGCCAGCAGCCAACGGGACACATCTTACACCATATATTTT.

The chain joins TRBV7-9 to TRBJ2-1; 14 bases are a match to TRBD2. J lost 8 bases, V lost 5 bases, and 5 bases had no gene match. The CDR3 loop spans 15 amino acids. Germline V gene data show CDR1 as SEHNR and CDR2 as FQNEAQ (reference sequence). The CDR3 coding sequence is TGTGCCAGCAGCCCGACTAGCGGGAGGGGGGATGAGCAGTTCTTC. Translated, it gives CASSPTSGRGDEQFF.

DNA of the CDR3: TGTGCCAGCAGTTACTCGGGGACACTCGCTAACTATGGCTACACCTTC. It is translated as CASSYSGTLANYGYTF. This rearrangement joins TRBV6-2 or TRBV6-3 to TRBJ1-2, with D perhaps matching TRBD1 (6 bases). V gave up 0 bases and J gave up 0 bases, with 11 bases separating them. The CDR3 extends over 16 amino acids. Germline V CDR1 and CDR2: MNHEY, SVGEGT.

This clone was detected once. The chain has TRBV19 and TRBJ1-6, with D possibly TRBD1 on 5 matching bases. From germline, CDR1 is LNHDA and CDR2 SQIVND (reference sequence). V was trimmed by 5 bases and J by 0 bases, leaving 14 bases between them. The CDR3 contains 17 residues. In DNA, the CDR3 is TGTGCCAGTAGTCCCGGACATTCGAACTCCTATAATTCACCCCTCCACTTT. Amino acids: CASSPGHSNSYNSPLHF.

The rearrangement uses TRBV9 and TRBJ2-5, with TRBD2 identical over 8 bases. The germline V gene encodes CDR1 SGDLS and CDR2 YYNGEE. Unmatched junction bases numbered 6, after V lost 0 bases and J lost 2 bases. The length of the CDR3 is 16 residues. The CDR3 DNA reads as TGTGCCAGCAGCGTAGGGGGCGGGAGGACACAAGAGACCCAGTACTTC. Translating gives CASSVGGGRTQETQYF.

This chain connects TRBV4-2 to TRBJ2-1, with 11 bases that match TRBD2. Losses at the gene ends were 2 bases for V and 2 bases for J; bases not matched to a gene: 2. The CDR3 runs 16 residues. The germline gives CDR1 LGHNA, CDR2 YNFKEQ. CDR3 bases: TGTGCCAGCAGCCAACGACTAGCGGGAACCTACAATGAGCAGTTCTTC. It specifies CASSQRLAGTYNEQFF.

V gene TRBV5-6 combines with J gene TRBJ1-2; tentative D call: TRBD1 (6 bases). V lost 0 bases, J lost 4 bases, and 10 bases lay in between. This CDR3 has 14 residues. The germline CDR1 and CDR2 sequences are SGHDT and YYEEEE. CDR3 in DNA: TGTGCCAGCAGCTTGGTCGACAGGACCTATGGCTACACCTTC. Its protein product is CASSLVDRTYGYTF. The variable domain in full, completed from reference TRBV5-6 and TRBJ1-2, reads DAGVTQSPTHLIKTRGQQVTLRCSPKSGHDTVSWYQQALGQGPQFIFQYYEEEERQRGNFPDRFSGHQFPNYSSELNVNALLLGDSALYLCASSLVDRTYGYTFGSGTRLTVV.

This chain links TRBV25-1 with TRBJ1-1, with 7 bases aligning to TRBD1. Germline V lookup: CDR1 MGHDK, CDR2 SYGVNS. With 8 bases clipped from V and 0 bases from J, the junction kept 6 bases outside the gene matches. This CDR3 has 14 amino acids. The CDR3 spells CASRQGVMNTEAFF. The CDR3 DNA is TGTGCCAGCCGCCAGGGGGTCATGAACACTGAAGCTTTCTTT.

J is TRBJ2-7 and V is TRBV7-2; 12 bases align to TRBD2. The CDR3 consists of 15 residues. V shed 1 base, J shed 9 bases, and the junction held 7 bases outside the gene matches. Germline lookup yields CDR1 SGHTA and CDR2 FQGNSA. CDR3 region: CASSLGTSGALGQYF. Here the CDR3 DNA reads TGTGCCAGCAGCTTAGGGACTAGCGGGGCCCTAGGGCAGTACTTC.

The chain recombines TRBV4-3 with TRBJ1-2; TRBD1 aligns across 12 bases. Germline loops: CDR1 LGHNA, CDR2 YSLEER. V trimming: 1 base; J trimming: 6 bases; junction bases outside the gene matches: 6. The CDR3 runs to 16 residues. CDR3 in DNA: TGCGCCAGCAGCCAAGGTTTGGGGACAGGGGGCCATGGCTACACCTTC. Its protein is CASSQGLGTGGHGYTF.

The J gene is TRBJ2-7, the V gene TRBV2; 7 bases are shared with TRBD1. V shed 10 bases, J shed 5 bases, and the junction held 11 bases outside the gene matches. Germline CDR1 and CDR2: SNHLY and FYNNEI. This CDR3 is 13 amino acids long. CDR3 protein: CATNPGQYHEQYF. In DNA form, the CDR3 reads TGTGCCACAAATCCGGGACAGTACCACGAGCAGTACTTC.

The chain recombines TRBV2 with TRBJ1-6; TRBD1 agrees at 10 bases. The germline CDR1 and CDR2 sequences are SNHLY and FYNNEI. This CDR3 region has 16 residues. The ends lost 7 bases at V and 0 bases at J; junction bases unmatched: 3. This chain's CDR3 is CASKDRGSSYNSPLHF. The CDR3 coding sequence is TGTGCCAGCAAGGACAGGGGGAGCTCCTATAATTCACCCCTCCACTTT.

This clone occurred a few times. CDR3 coding DNA: TGTGCCAGCAGTTTCATGCTAGCGGGGGGCGTAAGGGAGCAGTACTTC. This encodes CASSFMLAGGVREQYF. The V and J genes are TRBV27 and TRBJ2-7; TRBD2 matches at 11 bases. CDR1 and CDR2 (germline): MNHEY, SMNVEV (reference sequence). V shed 3 bases, J shed 7 bases, and the junction held 11 bases outside the gene matches. CDR3 length equals 16 residues.

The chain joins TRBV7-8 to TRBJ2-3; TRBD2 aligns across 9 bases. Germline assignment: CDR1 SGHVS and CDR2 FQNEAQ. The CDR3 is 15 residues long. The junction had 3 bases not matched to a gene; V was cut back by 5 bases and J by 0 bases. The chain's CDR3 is CASSRAGGSTDTQYF. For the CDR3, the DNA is TGTGCCAGCAGCCGAGCGGGAGGAAGCACAGATACGCAGTATTTT. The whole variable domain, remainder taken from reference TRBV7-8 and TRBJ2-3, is GAGVSQSPRYKVAKRGQDVALRCDPISGHVSLFWYQQALGQGPEFLTYFQNEAQLDKSGLPSDRFFAERPEGSVSTLKIQRTQQEDSAVYLCASSRAGGSTDTQYFGPGTRLTVL.

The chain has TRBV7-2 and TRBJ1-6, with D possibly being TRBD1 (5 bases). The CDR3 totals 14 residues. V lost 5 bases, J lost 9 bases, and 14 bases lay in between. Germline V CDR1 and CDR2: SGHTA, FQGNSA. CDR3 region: CASSLGLGGSPLHF. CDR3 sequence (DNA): TGTGCCAGCAGCCTCGGGCTCGGGGGTTCACCCCTCCACTTT.

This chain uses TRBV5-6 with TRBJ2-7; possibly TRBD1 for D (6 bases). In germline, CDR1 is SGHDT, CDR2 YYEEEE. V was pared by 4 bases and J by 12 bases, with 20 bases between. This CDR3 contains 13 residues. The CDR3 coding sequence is TGTGCCAGCAGCCCAACCGGACAGATGCTCATGTACTTC. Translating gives CASSPTGQMLMYF.

CDR3 amino acids: CASSQILQTEAFF. For the CDR3, the DNA is TGTGCCAGCAGCCAAATACTGCAAACTGAAGCTTTCTTT. The rearrangement links TRBV3-1 (or the pseudogene TRBV3-2) to TRBJ1-1, with D unclear. The V gene's germline CDR1 is LGHDT and CDR2 YNNKEL (reference sequence). V was pared by 2 bases and J by 5 bases, with 9 bases between. The CDR3 loop spans 13 amino acids.

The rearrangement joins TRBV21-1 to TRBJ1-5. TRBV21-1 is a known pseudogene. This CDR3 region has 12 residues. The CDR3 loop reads CARGGFDQPQHF. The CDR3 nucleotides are TGTGCCAGGGGGGGTTTCGATCAGCCCCAGCATTTT.

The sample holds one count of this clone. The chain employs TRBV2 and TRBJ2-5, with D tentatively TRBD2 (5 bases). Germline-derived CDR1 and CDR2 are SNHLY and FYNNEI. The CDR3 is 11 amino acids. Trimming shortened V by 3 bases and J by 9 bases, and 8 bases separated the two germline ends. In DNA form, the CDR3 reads TGTGCCAGCAGTGACGAGGGATCCCAGTACTTC. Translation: CASSDEGSQYF.

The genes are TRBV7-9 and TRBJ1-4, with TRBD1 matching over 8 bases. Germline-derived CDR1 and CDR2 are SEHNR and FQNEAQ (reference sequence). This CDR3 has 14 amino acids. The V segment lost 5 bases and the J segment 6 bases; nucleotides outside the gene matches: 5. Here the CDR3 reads CASSPGGGDEKLFF. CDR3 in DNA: TGTGCCAGCAGCCCAGGGGGCGGGGATGAAAAACTGTTTTTT.

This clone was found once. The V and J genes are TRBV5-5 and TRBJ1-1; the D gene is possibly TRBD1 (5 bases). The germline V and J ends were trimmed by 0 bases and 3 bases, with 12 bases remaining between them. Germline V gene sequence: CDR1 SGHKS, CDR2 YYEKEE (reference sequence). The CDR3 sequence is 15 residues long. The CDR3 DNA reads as TGTGCCAGCAGCTTGGGGGCACAGACAGACACTGAAGCTTTCTTT. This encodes CASSLGAQTDTEAFF.

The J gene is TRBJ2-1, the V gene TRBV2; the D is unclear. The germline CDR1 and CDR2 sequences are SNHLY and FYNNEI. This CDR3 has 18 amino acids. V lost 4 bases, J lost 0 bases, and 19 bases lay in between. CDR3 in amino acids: CASSARPLGRSSYNEQFF. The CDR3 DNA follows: TGTGCCAGCAGTGCCCGCCCTCTAGGTAGAAGCTCCTACAATGAGCAGTTCTTC.

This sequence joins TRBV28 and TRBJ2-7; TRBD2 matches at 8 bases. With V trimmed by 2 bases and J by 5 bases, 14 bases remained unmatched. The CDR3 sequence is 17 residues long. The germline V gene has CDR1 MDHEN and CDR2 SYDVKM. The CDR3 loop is CASSLEFGAGGSDEQYF. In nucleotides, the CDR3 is TGTGCCAGCAGTTTAGAGTTCGGGGCGGGAGGATCCGACGAGCAGTACTTC.

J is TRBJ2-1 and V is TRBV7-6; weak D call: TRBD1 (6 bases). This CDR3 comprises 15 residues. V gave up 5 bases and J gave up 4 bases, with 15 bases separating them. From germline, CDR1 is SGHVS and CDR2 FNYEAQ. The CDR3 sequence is CASSPGRGSYNEQFF. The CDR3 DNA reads TGTGCCAGCAGCCCGGGCAGGGGATCGTACAATGAGCAGTTCTTC.

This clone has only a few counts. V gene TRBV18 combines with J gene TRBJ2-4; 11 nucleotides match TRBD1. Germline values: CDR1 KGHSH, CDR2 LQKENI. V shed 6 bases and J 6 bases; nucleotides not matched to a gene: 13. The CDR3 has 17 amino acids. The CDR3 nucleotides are TGTGCCAGCTCTCTCGGAGTCTCCGGGACAGGGGGAAACATTCAGTACTTC. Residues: CASSLGVSGTGGNIQYF.